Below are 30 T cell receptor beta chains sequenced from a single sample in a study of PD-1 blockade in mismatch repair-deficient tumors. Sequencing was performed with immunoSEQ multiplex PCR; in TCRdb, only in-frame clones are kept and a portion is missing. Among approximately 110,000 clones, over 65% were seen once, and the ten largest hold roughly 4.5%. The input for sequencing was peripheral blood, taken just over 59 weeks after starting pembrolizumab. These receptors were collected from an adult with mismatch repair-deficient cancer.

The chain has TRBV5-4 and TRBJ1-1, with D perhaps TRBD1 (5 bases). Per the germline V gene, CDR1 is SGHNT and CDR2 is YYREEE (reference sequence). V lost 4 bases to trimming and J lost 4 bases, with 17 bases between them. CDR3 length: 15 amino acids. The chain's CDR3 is CASSPGPGVGTEAFF. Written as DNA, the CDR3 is TGTGCCAGCAGCCCGGGACCCGGGGTAGGCACTGAAGCTTTCTTT.

CDR3 nucleotide sequence: TGTGCCAGCAGCCGTACGGCGGGAGCCGACAATGAGCAGTTCTTC. Protein product: CASSRTAGADNEQFF. This chain joins TRBV6-5 and TRBJ2-1; 7 nucleotides agree with TRBD2. This CDR3 region has 15 residues. The V gene's germline CDR1 is MNHEY and CDR2 SVGAGI. V shed 6 bases and J 5 bases; nucleotides not matched to a gene: 10.

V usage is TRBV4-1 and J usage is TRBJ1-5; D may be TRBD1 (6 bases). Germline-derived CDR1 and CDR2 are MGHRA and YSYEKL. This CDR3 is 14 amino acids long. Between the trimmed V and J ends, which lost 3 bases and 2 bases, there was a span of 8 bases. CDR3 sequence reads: CASSHNRGNQPQHF. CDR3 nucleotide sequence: TGCGCCAGCAGCCACAACAGGGGCAATCAGCCCCAGCATTTT.

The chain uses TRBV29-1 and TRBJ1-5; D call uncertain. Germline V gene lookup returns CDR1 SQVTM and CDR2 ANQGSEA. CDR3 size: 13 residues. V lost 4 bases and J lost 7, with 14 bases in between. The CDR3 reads CSVGEGPGQPQHF. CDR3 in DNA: TGCAGCGTTGGGGAGGGCCCGGGACAGCCCCAGCATTTT.

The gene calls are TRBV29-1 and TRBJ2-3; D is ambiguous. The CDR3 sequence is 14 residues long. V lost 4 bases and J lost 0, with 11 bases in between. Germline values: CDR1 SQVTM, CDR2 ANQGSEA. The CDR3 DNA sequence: TGCAGCGTTGGAGCGCCCGCTAGCACAGATACGCAGTATTTT. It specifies CSVGAPASTDTQYF.

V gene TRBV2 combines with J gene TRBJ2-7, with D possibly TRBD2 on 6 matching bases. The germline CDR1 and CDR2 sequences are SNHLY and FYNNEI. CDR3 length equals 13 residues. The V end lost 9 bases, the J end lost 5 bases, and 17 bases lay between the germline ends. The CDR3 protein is CASPKTAGHEQYF. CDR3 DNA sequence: TGTGCCAGTCCTAAAACGGCGGGACACGAGCAGTACTTC.

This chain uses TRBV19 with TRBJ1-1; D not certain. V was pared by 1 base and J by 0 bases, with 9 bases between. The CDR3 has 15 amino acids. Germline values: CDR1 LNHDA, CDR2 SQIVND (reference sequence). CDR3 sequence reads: CASSIGPGLNTEAFF. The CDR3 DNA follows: TGTGCCAGTAGTATAGGTCCGGGCCTGAACACTGAAGCTTTCTTT.

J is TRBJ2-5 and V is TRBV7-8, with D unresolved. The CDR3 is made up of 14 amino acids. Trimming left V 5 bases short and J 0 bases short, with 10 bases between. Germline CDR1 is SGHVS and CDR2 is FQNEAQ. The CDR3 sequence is CASSEEWDQETQYF. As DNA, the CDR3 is TGTGCCAGCAGCGAGGAATGGGACCAAGAGACCCAGTACTTC.

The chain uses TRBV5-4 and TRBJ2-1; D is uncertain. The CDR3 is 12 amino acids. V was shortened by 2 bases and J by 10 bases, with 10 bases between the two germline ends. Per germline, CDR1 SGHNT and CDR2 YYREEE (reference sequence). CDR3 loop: CASSFSWGEQFF. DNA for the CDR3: TGTGCCAGCAGCTTTTCTTGGGGAGAGCAGTTCTTC.

CDR3 loop: CASSLALENTEAFF. CDR3 in DNA: TGCGCCAGCAGCTTGGCCTTGGAGAACACTGAAGCTTTCTTT. V is TRBV5-1 and J is TRBJ1-1; unclear D gene. Germline CDR1 is SGHRS and CDR2 is YFSETQ. The V end was cut by 0 bases, the J end by 1 base, with 7 bases between. CDR3 size: 14 residues.

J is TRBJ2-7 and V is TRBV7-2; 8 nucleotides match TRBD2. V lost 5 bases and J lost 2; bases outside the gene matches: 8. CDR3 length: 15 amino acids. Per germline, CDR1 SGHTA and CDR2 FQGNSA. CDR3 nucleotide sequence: TGTGCCAGCAGCCTTCGTCCGGGACTAGCCTACGAGCAGTACTTC. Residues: CASSLRPGLAYEQYF.

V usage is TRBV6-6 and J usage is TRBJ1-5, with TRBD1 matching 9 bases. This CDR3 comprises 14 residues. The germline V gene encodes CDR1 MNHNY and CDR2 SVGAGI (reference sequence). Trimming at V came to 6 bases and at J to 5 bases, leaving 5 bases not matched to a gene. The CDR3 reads CASSTRQGDQPQHF. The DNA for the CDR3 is TGTGCCAGCAGCACGCGACAGGGGGATCAGCCCCAGCATTTT.

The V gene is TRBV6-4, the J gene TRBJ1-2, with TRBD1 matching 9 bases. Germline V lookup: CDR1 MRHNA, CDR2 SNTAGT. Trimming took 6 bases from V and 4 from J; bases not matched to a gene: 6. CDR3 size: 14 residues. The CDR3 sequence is CASRPGQGPYGYTF. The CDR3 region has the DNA TGTGCCAGCAGACCGGGACAGGGCCCCTATGGCTACACCTTC.

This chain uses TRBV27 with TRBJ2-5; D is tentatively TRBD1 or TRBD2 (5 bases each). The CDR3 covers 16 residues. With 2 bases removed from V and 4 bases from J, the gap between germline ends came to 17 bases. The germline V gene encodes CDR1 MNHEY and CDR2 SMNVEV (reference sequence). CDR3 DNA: TGTGCCAGCAGTTTAGACGCCAGGGCCGGAGGAGAGACCCAGTACTTC. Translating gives CASSLDARAGGETQYF.

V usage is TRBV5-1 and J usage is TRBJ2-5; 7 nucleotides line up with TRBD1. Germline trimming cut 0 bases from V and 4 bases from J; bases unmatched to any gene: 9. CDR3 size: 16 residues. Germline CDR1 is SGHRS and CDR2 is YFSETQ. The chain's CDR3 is CASSLGDRAVGETQYF. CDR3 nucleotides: TGCGCCAGCAGCTTGGGTGACAGGGCTGTAGGAGAGACCCAGTACTTC.

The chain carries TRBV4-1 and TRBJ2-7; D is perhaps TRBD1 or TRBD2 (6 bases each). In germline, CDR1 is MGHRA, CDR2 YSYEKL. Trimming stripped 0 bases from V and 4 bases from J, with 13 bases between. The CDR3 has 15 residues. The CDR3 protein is CASSQDWIGGYEQYF. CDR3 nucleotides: TGCGCCAGCAGCCAAGATTGGATAGGGGGGTACGAGCAGTACTTC.

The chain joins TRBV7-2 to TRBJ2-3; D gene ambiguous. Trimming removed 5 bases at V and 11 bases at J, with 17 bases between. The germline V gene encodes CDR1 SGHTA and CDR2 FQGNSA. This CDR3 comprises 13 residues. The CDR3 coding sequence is TGTGCCAGCAGCCCCCCAGCCTATGAAGGGCAGTATTTT. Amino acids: CASSPPAYEGQYF.

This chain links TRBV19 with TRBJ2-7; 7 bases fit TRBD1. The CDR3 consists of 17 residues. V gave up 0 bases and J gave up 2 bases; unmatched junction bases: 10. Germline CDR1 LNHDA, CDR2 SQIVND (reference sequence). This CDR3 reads CASSIDHRGILAYEQYF. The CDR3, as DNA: TGTGCCAGTAGTATAGATCACAGGGGTATCCTGGCCTACGAGCAGTACTTC.

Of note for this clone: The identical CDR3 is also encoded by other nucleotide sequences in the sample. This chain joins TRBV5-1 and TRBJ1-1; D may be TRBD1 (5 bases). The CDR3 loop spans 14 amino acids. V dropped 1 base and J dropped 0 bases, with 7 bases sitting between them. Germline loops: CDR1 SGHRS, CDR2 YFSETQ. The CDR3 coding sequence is TGCGCCAGCAGCTTGTCAGGGATGAACACTGAAGCTTTCTTT. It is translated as CASSLSGMNTEAFF.

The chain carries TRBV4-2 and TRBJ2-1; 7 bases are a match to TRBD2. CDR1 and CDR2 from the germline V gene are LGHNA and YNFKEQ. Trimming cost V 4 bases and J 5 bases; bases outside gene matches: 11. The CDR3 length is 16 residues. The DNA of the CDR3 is TGTGCCAGCAGCCCCCGGATAAAGCGGGACGACAATGAGCAGTTCTTC. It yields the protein CASSPRIKRDDNEQFF.

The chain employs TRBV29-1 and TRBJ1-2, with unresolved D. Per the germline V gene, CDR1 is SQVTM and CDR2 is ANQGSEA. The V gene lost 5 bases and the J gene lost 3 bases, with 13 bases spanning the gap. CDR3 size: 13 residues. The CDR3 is CSVYLLGDYGYTF. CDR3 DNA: TGCAGCGTTTATCTCCTAGGAGACTATGGCTACACCTTC.

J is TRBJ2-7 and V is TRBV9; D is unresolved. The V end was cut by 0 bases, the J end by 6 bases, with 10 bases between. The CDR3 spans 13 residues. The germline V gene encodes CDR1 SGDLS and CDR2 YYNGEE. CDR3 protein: CASSVDGSSEQYF. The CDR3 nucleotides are TGTGCCAGCAGCGTAGATGGCTCTAGCGAGCAGTACTTC.

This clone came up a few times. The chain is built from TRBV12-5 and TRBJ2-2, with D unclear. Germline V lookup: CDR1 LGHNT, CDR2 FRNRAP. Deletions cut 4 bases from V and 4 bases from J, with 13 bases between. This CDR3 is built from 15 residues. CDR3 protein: CASGSDDKFTGELFF. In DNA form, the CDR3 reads TGTGCTAGTGGTTCGGACGACAAGTTCACCGGGGAGCTGTTTTTT.

This CDR3 reads CASSPDATNEKLFF. The CDR3 nucleotides are TGTGCCAGCAGCCCCGACGCAACTAATGAAAAACTGTTTTTT. The chain joins TRBV5-4 to TRBJ1-4; no firm D call. The CDR3 totals 14 residues. The germline V gene has CDR1 SGHNT and CDR2 YYREEE (reference sequence). The V and J ends lost 4 bases and 0 bases respectively, with 7 bases between them.

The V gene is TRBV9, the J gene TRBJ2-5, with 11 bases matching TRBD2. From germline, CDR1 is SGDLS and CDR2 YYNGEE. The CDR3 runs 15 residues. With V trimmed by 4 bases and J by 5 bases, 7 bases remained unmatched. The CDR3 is CASSTSGSWLETQYF. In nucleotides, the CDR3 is TGTGCCAGCAGCACTAGCGGGAGTTGGTTGGAGACCCAGTACTTC. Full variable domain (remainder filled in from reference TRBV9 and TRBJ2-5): DSGVTQTPKHLITATGQRVTLRCSPRSGDLSVYWYQQSLDQGLQFLIQYYNGEERAKGNILERFSAQQFPDLHSELNLSSLELGDSALYFCASSTSGSWLETQYFGPGTRLLVL.

CDR3: CASSQEQGNQPQHF. The CDR3 DNA reads as TGCGCCAGCAGCCAAGAGCAGGGAAATCAGCCCCAGCATTTT. The chain uses TRBV4-3 and TRBJ1-5; D is perhaps TRBD1 (5 bases). Germline values: CDR1 LGHNA, CDR2 YSLEER. The CDR3 is 14 residues long. V shed 0 bases and J shed 4 bases, with 7 bases lying between them.

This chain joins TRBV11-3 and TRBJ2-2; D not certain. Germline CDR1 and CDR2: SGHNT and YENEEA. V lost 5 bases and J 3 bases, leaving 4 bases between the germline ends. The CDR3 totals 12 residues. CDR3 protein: CASSPDTGELFF. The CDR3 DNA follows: TGTGCCAGCAGCCCCGACACCGGGGAGCTGTTTTTT.

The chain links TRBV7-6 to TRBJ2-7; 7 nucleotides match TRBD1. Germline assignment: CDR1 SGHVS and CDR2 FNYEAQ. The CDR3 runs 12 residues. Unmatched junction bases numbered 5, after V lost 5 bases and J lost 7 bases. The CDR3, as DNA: TGTGCCAGCAGCGAAACGACAGGGGAGCAGTACTTC. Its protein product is CASSETTGEQYF.

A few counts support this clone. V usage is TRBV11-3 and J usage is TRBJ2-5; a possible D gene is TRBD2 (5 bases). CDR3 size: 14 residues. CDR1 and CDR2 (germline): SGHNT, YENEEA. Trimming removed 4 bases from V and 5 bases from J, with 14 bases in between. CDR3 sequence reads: CASSSVERRETQYF. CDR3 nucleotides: TGTGCCAGCAGCTCAGTGGAAAGGAGGGAGACCCAGTACTTC.

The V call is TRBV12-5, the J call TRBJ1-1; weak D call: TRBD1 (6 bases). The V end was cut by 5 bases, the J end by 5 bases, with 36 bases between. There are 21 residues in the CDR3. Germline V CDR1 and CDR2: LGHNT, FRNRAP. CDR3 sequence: CASGPTYSQRFLGGQRTEAFF. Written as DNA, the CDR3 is TGTGCTAGTGGTCCGACGTATTCCCAACGTTTTCTGGGGGGGCAAAGGACTGAAGCTTTCTTT.